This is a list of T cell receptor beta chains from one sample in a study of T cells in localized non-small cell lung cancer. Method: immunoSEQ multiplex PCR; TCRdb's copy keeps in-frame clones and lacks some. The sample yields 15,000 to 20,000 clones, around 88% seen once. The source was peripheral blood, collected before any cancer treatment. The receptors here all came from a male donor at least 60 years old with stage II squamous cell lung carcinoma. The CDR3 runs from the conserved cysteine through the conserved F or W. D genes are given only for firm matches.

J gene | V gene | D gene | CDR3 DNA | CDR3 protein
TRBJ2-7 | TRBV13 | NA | TGTGCCAGCAGCTTACAGGGCGGGACATCCTACGAGCAGTACTTC | CASSLQGGTSYEQYF
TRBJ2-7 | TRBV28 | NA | TGTGCCAGCAGTGTCTCCTACGAGCAGTACTTC | CASSVSYEQYF
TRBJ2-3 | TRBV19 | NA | TGTGCCAGTAGTATTGGGGGTGCAGATACGCAGTATTTT | CASSIGGADTQYF
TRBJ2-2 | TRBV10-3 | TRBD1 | TGTGCCATCACTGGGACAGTCGCGAACACCGGGGAGCTGTTTTTT | CAITGTVANTGELFF
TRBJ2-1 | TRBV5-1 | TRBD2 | TGCGCCAGCAGCAAGATTAGCGGGGGTTACAATGAGCAGTTCTTC | CASSKISGGYNEQFF
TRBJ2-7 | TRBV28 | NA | TGTGCCAGCAGTTTCCCGGTGGGGGGATGGACAGTAACGAGGGGCTACGAGCAGTACTTC | CASSFPVGGWTVTRGYEQYF
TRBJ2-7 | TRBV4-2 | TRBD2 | TGTGCCAGCAGCCACACCGGGACTAGCGGTAGCTCCTACGAGCAGTACTTC | CASSHTGTSGSSYEQYF
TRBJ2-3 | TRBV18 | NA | TGTGCCAGCTCACCAGGAACAGGGCTAGATACGCAGTATTTT | CASSPGTGLDTQYF
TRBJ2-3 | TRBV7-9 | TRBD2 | TGTGCCAGCAGCTTATATCTAGCGGGCACAGATACGCAGTATTTT | CASSLYLAGTDTQYF
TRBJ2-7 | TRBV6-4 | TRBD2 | TGTGCCAGCAACACCAGCGGGAGCTACGAGCAGTACTTC | CASNTSGSYEQYF
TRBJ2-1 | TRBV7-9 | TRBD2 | TGTGCCAGCAGCTTTACTAGCGGGGGATACAATGAGCAGTTCTTC | CASSFTSGGYNEQFF
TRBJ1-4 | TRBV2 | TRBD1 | TGTGCCAGCCTAGGGACAGGGGGCAGGGAACTGTTTTTT | CASLGTGGRELFF
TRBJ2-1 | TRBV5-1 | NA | TGCGCCAGCAGCTTGGATAGCATGTACAATGAGCAGTTCTTC | CASSLDSMYNEQFF
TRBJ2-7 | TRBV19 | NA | TGTGCCAGTAGTATTACAGGGCGGGGCGAGCAGTACTTC | CASSITGRGEQYF
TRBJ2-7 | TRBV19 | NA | TGTGCCAGTAGGGGCTCAGCCTCCTACGAGCAGTACTTC | CASRGSASYEQYF
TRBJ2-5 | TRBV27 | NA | TGTGCCAGCAGTTTAAATTGGAGAGAGACCCAGTACTTC | CASSLNWRETQYF
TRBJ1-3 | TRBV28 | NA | TGTGCCAGCAGTAAGGATTACACCATATATTTT | CASSKDYTIYF
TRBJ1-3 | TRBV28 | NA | TGTGCCAGCAGCCCAGGGTTTCCTTCTGGAAACACCATATATTTT | CASSPGFPSGNTIYF
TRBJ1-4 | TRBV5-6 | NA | TGTGCCAGCAGCTTGGTCAGGGATGAAAAACTGTTTTTT | CASSLVRDEKLFF
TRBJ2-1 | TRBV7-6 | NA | TGTGCCAGCAGCTTAGGACCATTCTCCTACAATGAGCAGTTCTTC | CASSLGPFSYNEQFF
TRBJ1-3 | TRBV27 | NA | TGTGCCAGCAGTTTATCGGGAGCCGGGGGAGCGGGAAACACCATATATTTT | CASSLSGAGGAGNTIYF
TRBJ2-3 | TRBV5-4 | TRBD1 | TGTGCCAGCAGCTTGGTCGGGACAGGGGTAGATACGCAGTATTTT | CASSLVGTGVDTQYF
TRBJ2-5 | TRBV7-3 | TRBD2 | TGTGCCAGCAGCCGCGGACTAGCGGGAAAAGAGACCCAGTACTTC | CASSRGLAGKETQYF
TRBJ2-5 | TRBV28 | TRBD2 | TGTGCCAGCAGTGTCTGGAGAGCGGGAGGGGTGAGAGAGACCCAGTACTTC | CASSVWRAGGVRETQYF